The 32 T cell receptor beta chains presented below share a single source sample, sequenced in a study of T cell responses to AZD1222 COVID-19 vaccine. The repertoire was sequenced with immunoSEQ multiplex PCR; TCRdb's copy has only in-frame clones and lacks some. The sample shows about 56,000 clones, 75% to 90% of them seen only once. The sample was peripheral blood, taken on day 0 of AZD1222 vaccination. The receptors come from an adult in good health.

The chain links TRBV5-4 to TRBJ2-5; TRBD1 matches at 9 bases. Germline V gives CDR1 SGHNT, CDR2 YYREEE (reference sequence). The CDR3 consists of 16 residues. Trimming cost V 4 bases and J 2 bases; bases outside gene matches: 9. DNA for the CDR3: TGTGCCAGCAGCCCGAAGGCCGGGACAGGGCAAGAGACCCAGTACTTC. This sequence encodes CASSPKAGTGQETQYF. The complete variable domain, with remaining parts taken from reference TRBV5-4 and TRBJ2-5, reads ETGVTQSPTHLIKTRGQQVTLRCSSQSGHNTVSWYQQALGQGPQFIFQYYREEENGRGNFPPRFSGLQFPNYSSELNVNALELDDSALYLCASSPKAGTGQETQYFGPGTRLLVL.

DNA of the CDR3: TGTGCCTGGAGTCCCGGGGGGCACCAGCCCCAGCATTTT. This codes for CAWSPGGHQPQHF. The rearrangement joins TRBV30 to TRBJ1-5, with D perhaps TRBD1 (6 bases). This CDR3 region has 13 residues. Germline V gene lookup returns CDR1 GTSNPN and CDR2 SVGIG (reference sequence). V shed 2 bases and J shed 7 bases, with 12 bases lying between them.

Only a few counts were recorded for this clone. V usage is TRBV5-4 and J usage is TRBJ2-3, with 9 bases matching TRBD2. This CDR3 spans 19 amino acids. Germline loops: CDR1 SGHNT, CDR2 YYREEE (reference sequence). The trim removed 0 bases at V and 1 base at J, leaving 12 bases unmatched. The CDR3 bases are TGTGCCAGCAGCTTGGCCGGAGCGGGGGGCTCCTTTGGCACAGATACGCAGTATTTT. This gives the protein CASSLAGAGGSFGTDTQYF.

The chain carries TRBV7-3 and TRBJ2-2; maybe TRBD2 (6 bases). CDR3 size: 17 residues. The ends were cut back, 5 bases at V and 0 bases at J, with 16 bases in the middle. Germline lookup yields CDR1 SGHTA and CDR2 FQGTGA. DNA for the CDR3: TGTGCCAGCAGCCCCCCCCGGCGGGGCGCGAACACCGGGGAGCTGTTTTTT. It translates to CASSPPRRGANTGELFF.

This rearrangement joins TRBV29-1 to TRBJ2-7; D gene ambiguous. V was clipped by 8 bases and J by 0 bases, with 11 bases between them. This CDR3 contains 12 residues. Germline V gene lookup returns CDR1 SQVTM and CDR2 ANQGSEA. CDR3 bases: TGCAGCACACCGACACTCTCCTACGAGCAGTACTTC. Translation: CSTPTLSYEQYF.

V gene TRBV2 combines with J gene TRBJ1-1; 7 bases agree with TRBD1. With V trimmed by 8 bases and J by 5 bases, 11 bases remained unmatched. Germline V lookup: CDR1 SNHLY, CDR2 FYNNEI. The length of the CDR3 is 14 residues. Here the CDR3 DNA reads TGTGCCAGCGAGCAGGGGGTGCAGGGGACTGAAGCTTTCTTT. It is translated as CASEQGVQGTEAFF. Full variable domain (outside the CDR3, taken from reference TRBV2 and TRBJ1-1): EPEVTQTPSHQVTQMGQEVILRCVPISNHLYFYWYRQILGQKVEFLVSFYNNEISEKSEIFDDQFSVERPDGSNFTLKIRSTKLEDSAMYFCASEQGVQGTEAFFGQGTRLTVV.

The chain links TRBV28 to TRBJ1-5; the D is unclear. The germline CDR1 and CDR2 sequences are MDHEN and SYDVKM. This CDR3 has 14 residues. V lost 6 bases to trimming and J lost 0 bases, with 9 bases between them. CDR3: CASRTSYSNQPQHF. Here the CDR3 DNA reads TGTGCCAGCAGGACATCATATAGCAATCAGCCCCAGCATTTT.

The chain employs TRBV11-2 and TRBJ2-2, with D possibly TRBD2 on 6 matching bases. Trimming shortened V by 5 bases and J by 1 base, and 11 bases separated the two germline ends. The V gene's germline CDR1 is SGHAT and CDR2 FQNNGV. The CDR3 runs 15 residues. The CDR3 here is CASSPPSVNTGELFF. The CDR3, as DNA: TGTGCCAGCAGCCCTCCTAGCGTGAACACCGGGGAGCTGTTTTTT.

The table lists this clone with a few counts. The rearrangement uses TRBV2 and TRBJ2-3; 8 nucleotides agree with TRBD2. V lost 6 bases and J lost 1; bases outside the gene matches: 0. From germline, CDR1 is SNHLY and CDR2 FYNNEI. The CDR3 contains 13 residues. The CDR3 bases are TGTGCCAGCAGACTAGCGGGCACAGATACGCAGTATTTT. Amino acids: CASRLAGTDTQYF.

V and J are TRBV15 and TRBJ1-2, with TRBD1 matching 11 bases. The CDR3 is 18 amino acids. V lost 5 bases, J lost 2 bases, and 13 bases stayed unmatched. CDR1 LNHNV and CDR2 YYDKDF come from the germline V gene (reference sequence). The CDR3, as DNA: TGTGCCACCAGCGCCCCTCGGACAGGGGGCTATTCAAACTATGGCTACACCTTC. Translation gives CATSAPRTGGYSNYGYTF. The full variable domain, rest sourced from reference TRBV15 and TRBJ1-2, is DAMVIQNPRYQVTQFGKPVTLSCSQTLNHNVMYWYQQKSSQAPKLLFHYYDKDFNNEADTPDNFQSRRPNTSFCFLDIRSPGLGDTAMYLCATSAPRTGGYSNYGYTFGSGTRLTVV.

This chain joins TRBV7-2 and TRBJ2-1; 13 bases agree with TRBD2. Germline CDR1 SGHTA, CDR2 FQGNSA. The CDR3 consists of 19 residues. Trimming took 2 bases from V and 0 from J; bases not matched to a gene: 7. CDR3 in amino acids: CASSLRLAGGLSSYNEQFF. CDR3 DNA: TGTGCCAGCAGCTTAAGACTAGCGGGGGGCCTTAGCTCCTACAATGAGCAGTTCTTC.

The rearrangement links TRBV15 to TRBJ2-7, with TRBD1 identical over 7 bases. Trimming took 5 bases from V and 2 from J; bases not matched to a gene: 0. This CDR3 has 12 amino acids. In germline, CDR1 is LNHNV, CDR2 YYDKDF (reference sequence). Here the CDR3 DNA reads TGTGCCACCAGCGACAGGGCCTACGAGCAGTACTTC. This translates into CATSDRAYEQYF.

CDR3 coding DNA: TGTGCCAGCAGCAATGCGGGGGGGAGCTCCTATAATTCACCCCTCCACTTT. Translated, it gives CASSNAGGSSYNSPLHF. The chain joins TRBV25-1 to TRBJ1-6, with TRBD1 as a possible D gene (5 bases). Germline V gene sequence: CDR1 MGHDK, CDR2 SYGVNS. This CDR3 spans 17 amino acids. V was pared by 6 bases and J by 0 bases, with 15 bases between.

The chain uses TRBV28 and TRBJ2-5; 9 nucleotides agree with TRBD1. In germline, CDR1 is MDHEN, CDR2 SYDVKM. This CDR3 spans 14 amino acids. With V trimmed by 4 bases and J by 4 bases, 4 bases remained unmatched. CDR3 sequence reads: CASSSGGQGETQYF. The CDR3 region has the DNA TGTGCCAGCAGTTCCGGGGGACAGGGAGAGACCCAGTACTTC.

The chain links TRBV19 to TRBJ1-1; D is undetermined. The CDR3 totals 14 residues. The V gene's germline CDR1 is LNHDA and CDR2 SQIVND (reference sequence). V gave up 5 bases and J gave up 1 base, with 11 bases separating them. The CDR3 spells CASSRVSTNTEAFF. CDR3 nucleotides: TGTGCCAGTAGTCGCGTCTCAACGAACACTGAAGCTTTCTTT.

Here the CDR3 reads CASSLGTGVTDTQYF. The CDR3 DNA is TGTGCCAGCAGTTTAGGGACAGGGGTCACAGATACGCAGTATTTT. The rearrangement joins TRBV28 to TRBJ2-3; TRBD1 agrees at 10 bases. Germline V gene data show CDR1 as MDHEN and CDR2 as SYDVKM. Unmatched junction bases numbered 1, after V lost 2 bases and J lost 2 bases. CDR3 length: 15 residues. Variable domain in full (rest from reference TRBV28 and TRBJ2-3): DVKVTQSSRYLVKRTGEKVFLECVQDMDHENMFWYRQDPGLGLRLIYFSYDVKMKEKGDIPEGYSVSREKKERFSLILESASTNQTSMYLCASSLGTGVTDTQYFGPGTRLTVL.

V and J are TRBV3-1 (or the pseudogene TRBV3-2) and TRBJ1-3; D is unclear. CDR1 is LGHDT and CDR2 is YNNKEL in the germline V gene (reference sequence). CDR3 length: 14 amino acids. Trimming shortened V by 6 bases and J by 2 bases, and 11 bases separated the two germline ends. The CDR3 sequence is CASSPVDAGNTIYF. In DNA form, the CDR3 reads TGTGCCAGCAGTCCCGTTGATGCTGGAAACACCATATATTTT.

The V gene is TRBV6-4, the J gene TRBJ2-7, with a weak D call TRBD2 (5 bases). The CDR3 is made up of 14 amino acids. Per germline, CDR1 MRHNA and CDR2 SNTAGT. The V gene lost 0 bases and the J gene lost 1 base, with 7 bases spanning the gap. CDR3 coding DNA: TGTGCCAGCAGTGACTCCGGGATTTCCTACGAGCAGTACTTC. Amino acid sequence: CASSDSGISYEQYF.

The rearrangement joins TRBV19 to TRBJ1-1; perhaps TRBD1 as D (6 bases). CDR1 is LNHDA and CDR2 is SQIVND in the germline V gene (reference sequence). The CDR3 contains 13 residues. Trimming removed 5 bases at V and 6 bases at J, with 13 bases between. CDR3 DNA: TGTGCCAGTAGTTTTATGGCAGGGGCTGAAGCTTTCTTT. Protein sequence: CASSFMAGAEAFF.

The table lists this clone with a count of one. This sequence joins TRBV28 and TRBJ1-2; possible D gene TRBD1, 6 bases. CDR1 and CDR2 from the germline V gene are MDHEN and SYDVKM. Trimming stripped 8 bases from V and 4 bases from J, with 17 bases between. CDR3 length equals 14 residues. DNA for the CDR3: TGTGCCAGCGGCCCAGGGGCCCGGGGCTATGGCTACACCTTC. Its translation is CASGPGARGYGYTF.

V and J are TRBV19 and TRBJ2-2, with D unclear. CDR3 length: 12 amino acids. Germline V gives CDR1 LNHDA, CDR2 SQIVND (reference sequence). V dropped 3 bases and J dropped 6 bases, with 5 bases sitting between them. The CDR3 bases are TGTGCCAGTAGTATCTGGGCCGGGGAGCTGTTTTTT. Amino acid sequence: CASSIWAGELFF.

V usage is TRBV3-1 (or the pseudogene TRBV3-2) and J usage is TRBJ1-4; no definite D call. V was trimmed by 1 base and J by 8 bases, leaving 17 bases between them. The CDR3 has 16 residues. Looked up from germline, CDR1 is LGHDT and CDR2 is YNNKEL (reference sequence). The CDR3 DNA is TGTGCCAGCAGCCAAGGGCTACAGAGTGTGGGCGAAAAACTGTTTTTT. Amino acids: CASSQGLQSVGEKLFF.

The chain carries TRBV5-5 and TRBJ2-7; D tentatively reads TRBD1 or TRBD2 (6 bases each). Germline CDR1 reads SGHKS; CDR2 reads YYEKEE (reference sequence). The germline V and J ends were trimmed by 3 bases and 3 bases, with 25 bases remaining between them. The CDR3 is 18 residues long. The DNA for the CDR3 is TGTGCCAGCAGCTCCCTGTCCCACACGGGGGCCTTAGGCTACGAGCAGTACTTC. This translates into CASSSLSHTGALGYEQYF.

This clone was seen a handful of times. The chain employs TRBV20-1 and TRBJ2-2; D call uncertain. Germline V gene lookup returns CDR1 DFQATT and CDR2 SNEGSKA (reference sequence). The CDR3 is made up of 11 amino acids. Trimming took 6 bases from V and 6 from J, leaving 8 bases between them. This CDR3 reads CSANIAGELFF. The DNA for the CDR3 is TGCAGTGCAAACATCGCCGGGGAGCTGTTTTTT.

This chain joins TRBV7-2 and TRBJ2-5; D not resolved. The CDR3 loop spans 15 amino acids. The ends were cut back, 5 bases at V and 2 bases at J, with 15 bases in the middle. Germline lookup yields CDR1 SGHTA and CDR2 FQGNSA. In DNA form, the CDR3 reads TGTGCCAGCAGCCGGGTTTGGGCTGTACAAGAGACCCAGTACTTC. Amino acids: CASSRVWAVQETQYF.

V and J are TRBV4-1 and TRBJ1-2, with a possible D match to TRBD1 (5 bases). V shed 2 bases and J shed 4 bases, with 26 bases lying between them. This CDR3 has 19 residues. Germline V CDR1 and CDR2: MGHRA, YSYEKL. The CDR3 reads CASSQNTLGAGFLFYGYTF. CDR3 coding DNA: TGCGCCAGCAGCCAAAACACGCTAGGGGCAGGCTTTCTGTTCTATGGCTACACCTTC.

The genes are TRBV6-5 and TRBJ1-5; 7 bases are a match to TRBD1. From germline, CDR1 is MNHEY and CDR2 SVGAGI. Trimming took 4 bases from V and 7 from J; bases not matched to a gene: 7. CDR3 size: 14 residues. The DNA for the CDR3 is TGTGCCAGCAGTTCCGGGACAGTGGCCCAGCCCCAGCATTTT. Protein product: CASSSGTVAQPQHF.

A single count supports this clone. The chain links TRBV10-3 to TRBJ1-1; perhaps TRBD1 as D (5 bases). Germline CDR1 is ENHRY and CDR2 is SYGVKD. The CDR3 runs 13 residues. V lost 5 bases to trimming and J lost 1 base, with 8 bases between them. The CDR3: CAISNRPNTEAFF. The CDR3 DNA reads TGTGCCATCAGTAACAGGCCGAACACTGAAGCTTTCTTT.

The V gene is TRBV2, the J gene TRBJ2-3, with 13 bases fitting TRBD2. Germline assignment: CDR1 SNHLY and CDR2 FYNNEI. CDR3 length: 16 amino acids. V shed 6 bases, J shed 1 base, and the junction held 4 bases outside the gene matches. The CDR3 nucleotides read TGTGCCAGCAGCGATGGACTAGCGGGGGGCACAGATACGCAGTATTTT. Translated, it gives CASSDGLAGGTDTQYF.

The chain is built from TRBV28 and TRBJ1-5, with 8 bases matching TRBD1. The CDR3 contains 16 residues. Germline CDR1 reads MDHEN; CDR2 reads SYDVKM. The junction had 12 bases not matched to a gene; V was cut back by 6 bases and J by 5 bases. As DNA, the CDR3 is TGTGCCAGCAGCACTAGGGGCAGGGGGCGTGATCAGCCCCAGCATTTT. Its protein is CASSTRGRGRDQPQHF.

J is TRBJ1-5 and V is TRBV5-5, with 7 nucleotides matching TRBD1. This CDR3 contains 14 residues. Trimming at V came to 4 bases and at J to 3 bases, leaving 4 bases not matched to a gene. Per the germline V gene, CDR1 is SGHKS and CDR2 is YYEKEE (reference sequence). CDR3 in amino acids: CASSLGTVNQPQHF. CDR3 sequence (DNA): TGTGCCAGCAGCCTCGGGACAGTCAATCAGCCCCAGCATTTT.

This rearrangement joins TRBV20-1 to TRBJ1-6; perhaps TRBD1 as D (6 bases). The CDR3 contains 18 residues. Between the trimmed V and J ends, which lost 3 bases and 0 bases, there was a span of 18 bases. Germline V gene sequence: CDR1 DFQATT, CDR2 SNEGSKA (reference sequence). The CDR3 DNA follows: TGCAGTGCTAGTGGTTCGGGGACACCGAGCTCCTATAATTCACCCCTCCACTTT. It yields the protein CSASGSGTPSSYNSPLHF.